This T cell receptor beta chain came from a study of CD8 T cells in ankylosing spondylitis. The sample holds many counts of this clonotype. Its antigen is not known. The CDR3 spans 16 residues. The V gene lost 6 bases and the J gene lost 0 bases, with 18 bases spanning the gap. The germline V gene encodes CDR1 MDHEN and CDR2 SYDVKM. TCRdb re-derived calls from the 5' RACE reads in MiXCR, one entry per CDR3 protein. This sample yields 300,000 to 400,000 distinct CDR3 sequences, of which 9.5% to 13% are seen a single time; roughly 9% belongs to the top ten. General study findings and limits: It appeared that ankylosing spondylitis blood was characterized by a TCR beta motif of eight highly homologous variants.

The V call is TRBV28, the J call TRBJ2-7; possible D gene TRBD1, 5 bases. The origin of this receptor is a female donor with ankylosing spondylitis or in good health (not recorded which). Input material: blood, either unsorted or a sorted T cell fraction (not recorded which). The CDR3 is CASSTSRQGFSYEQYF. Written as DNA, the CDR3 is TGTGCCAGCAGCACCTCCAGGCAGGGATTCTCCTACGAGCAGTACTTC.